The 31 T cell receptor beta chains below all came from one sample that was sequenced in a study of T cell repertoires in cytomegalovirus infection. TCRdb used MiXCR to reprocess the reads, holding one entry per CDR3 protein. The sample consists of some 450,000 distinct CDR3 sequences, roughly 31% of them appearing once. The sequencing sample was made of PBMCs. Receptor source: a human donor in good health (CMV status not recorded). Some clones in this sample may be carry-over from other donors' samples.

For the CDR3, the DNA is TGTGCCAGCACCCGCCGGGCGGTGATTGGCACAGATACGCAGTATTTT. It is translated as CASTRRAVIGTDTQYF. The chain recombines TRBV2 with TRBJ2-3; no clear D gene. The V and J ends lost 7 bases and 1 base respectively, with 18 bases between them. Per germline, CDR1 SNHLY and CDR2 FYNNEI. The CDR3 sequence is 16 residues long.

V is TRBV15 and J is TRBJ2-7; TRBD2 might be the D (6 bases). This CDR3 is 15 amino acids long. Trimming cost V 0 bases and J 2 bases, with 11 bases left between them. Germline V gene sequence: CDR1 LNHNV, CDR2 YYDKDF (reference sequence). The CDR3 spells CATSRDRDSAYEQYF. The CDR3 DNA is TGTGCCACCAGCAGAGACCGGGACTCCGCCTACGAGCAGTACTTC.

A few counts support this clonotype. The V and J genes are TRBV7-8 and TRBJ2-1, with a possible D match to TRBD2 (6 bases). Germline V gives CDR1 SGHVS, CDR2 FQNEAQ. V shed 1 base and J shed 6 bases, with 10 bases lying between them. The CDR3 extends over 14 amino acids. The CDR3 here is CASSLGRESNEQFF. The CDR3 DNA reads TGTGCCAGCAGCTTAGGGAGGGAGAGCAATGAGCAGTTCTTC. The complete variable domain, with remaining parts taken from reference TRBV7-8 and TRBJ2-1, reads GAGVSQSPRYKVAKRGQDVALRCDPISGHVSLFWYQQALGQGPEFLTYFQNEAQLDKSGLPSDRFFAERPEGSVSTLKIQRTQQEDSAVYLCASSLGRESNEQFFGPGTRLTVL.

This clonotype was detected a few times. The chain couples TRBV5-6 to TRBJ1-2, with D tentatively TRBD1 (6 bases). This CDR3 has 15 residues. Trimming removed 3 bases from V and 3 bases from J, with 15 bases in between. CDR1 SGHDT and CDR2 YYEEEE come from the germline V gene. CDR3 loop: CASSSTGLRDYGYTF. As DNA, the CDR3 is TGTGCCAGCAGCTCGACAGGTTTGAGGGACTATGGCTACACCTTC.

Turning to this clonotype: No conserved phenylalanine or tryptophan is present at the end of the CDR3, so a read error is the likely explanation. The chain is built from TRBV3-1 and TRBJ2-5; D tentatively fits TRBD1 or TRBD2 (6 bases each). Germline V gives CDR1 LGHDT, CDR2 YNNKEL (reference sequence). V shed 2 bases and J shed 5 bases, with 15 bases lying between them. There are 15 residues in the CDR3. CDR3 nucleotides: TGTGCCAGCAGCCAAAGGGGGGCGGTCCACGAGACCCAGTACTGC. Translating gives CASSQRGAVHETQYC.

The V gene is TRBV7-9, the J gene TRBJ1-1; perhaps TRBD1 as D (6 bases). The CDR3 has 14 residues. Germline V gene lookup returns CDR1 SEHNR and CDR2 FQNEAQ (reference sequence). Trimming cost V 10 bases and J 1 base, with 16 bases left between them. CDR3 protein: CAISPRDKNTEAFF. CDR3 DNA: TGTGCCATCTCCCCCCGGGACAAGAACACTGAAGCTTTCTTT.

The chain links TRBV19 to TRBJ1-5, with D unclear. Trimming removed 3 bases from V and 0 bases from J, with 6 bases in between. CDR3 length: 14 residues. Per germline, CDR1 LNHDA and CDR2 SQIVND (reference sequence). CDR3 in amino acids: CASSISYSNQPQHF. The CDR3 nucleotides read TGTGCCAGTAGTATCAGTTATAGCAATCAGCCCCAGCATTTT.

The count of this clonotype is one. The chain links TRBV7-9 to TRBJ2-3; TRBD2 matches 8 bases. The CDR3 has 17 amino acids. The V gene's germline CDR1 is SEHNR and CDR2 FQNEAQ (reference sequence). V shed 3 bases and J 2 bases; nucleotides not matched to a gene: 10. This CDR3 is CASSFLSGGPSTDTQYF. The CDR3 region has the DNA TGTGCCAGCAGCTTCCTAAGCGGGGGCCCCTCCACAGATACGCAGTATTTT.

The genes are TRBV29-1 and TRBJ2-3; D is ambiguous. The CDR3 is made up of 14 amino acids. Trimming removed 7 bases at V and 0 bases at J, with 14 bases between. CDR1 and CDR2 (germline): SQVTM, ANQGSEA. CDR3 sequence (DNA): TGCAGCGCCACATCCGTAGAGAGCACAGATACGCAGTATTTT. Protein: CSATSVESTDTQYF.

This clonotype was detected once. The chain recombines TRBV4-1 with TRBJ2-7; TRBD1 agrees at 7 bases. Germline CDR1 MGHRA, CDR2 YSYEKL. CDR3 length: 15 residues. V lost 4 bases to trimming and J lost 5 bases; unmatched junction nucleotides: 11. Here the CDR3 DNA reads TGCGCCAGCAGCCTAGACCCGGGACAGTTGGACGAGCAGTACTTC. Translated: CASSLDPGQLDEQYF.

The chain has TRBV6-5 and TRBJ2-7; possible D gene TRBD2, 5 bases. CDR3 size: 13 residues. The germline V gene has CDR1 MNHEY and CDR2 SVGAGI. V gave up 10 bases and J gave up 6 bases, with 19 bases separating them. The DNA of the CDR3 is TGTGCCACCCCCGCGGGTTCGAACTGCGAGCAGTACTTC. This sequence encodes CATPAGSNCEQYF.

The chain joins TRBV6-1 to TRBJ1-2; D remains ambiguous. The ends were cut back, 7 bases at V and 6 bases at J, with 12 bases in the middle. Germline values: CDR1 MNHNS, CDR2 SASEGT. The CDR3 totals 12 residues. This chain's CDR3 is CASKHPDDGYTF. The CDR3 DNA reads as TGTGCCAGCAAACACCCGGACGATGGCTACACCTTC.

This sequence joins TRBV20-1 and TRBJ2-1; D gene uncertain. Germline V gene lookup returns CDR1 DFQATT and CDR2 SNEGSKA (reference sequence). The CDR3 is made up of 15 amino acids. V shed 0 bases and J shed 5 bases, with 14 bases lying between them. The CDR3 spells CSARDAANPHNEQFF. CDR3 bases: TGCAGTGCTAGAGACGCGGCCAACCCCCACAATGAGCAGTTCTTC.

This clonotype was counted a few times. The V and J genes are TRBV5-4 and TRBJ1-1; no clear D gene. Germline loops: CDR1 SGHNT, CDR2 YYREEE (reference sequence). Trimming removed 0 bases from V and 1 base from J, with 10 bases in between. The CDR3 is made up of 15 amino acids. The CDR3 loop is CASSLEGRQNTEAFF. The DNA of the CDR3 is TGTGCCAGCAGCTTGGAGGGCAGACAGAACACTGAAGCTTTCTTT. Full variable domain (remainder filled in from reference TRBV5-4 and TRBJ1-1): ETGVTQSPTHLIKTRGQQVTLRCSSQSGHNTVSWYQQALGQGPQFIFQYYREEENGRGNFPPRFSGLQFPNYSSELNVNALELDDSALYLCASSLEGRQNTEAFFGQGTRLTVV.

This clonotype was found many times. The rearrangement uses TRBV28 and TRBJ2-4, with no clear D. Germline V gene data show CDR1 as MDHEN and CDR2 as SYDVKM. The CDR3 contains 14 residues. The V gene lost 3 bases and the J gene lost 8 bases, with 14 bases spanning the gap. The CDR3: CASSFDSPTDIQYF. The CDR3 DNA reads TGTGCCAGCAGTTTCGACTCCCCGACGGACATTCAGTACTTC.

This clonotype occurred many times. V and J are TRBV7-3 and TRBJ2-2; possible D gene TRBD1, 6 bases. Trimming took 5 bases from V and 3 from J, leaving 13 bases between them. The CDR3 totals 15 residues. Looked up from germline, CDR1 is SGHTA and CDR2 is FQGTGA. CDR3 residues: CASSQQGMHTGELFF. The CDR3 DNA reads as TGTGCCAGCAGCCAACAGGGAATGCACACCGGGGAGCTGTTTTTT.

This clonotype was observed at least ten times. The chain couples TRBV28 to TRBJ1-5; D is unclear. CDR1 is MDHEN, CDR2 SYDVKM, per germline. The CDR3 is 15 amino acids. The V gene lost 7 bases and the J gene lost 3 bases, with 16 bases spanning the gap. The CDR3 DNA is TGTGCCAGCATCCCAATTATGGGATTCAATCAGCCCCAGCATTTT. Amino acid sequence: CASIPIMGFNQPQHF.

V gene TRBV19 combines with J gene TRBJ1-1, with D uncertain. V was trimmed by 3 bases and J by 5 bases, leaving 7 bases between them. Per the germline V gene, CDR1 is LNHDA and CDR2 is SQIVND (reference sequence). The length of the CDR3 is 12 residues. CDR3 DNA sequence: TGTGCCAGTAGTATGGTTGGGACTGAAGCTTTCTTT. This encodes CASSMVGTEAFF.

The table lists this clonotype with many counts. At one end the junction does not follow the germline gene, possibly because of a read error. The CDR3 reads CASSVDPAPQHF. The CDR3 bases are TGTGCCAGTAGTGTAGACCCCGCGCCCCAGCATTTT. The chain uses TRBV19 and TRBJ1-5; D gene ambiguous. CDR1 is LNHDA, CDR2 SQIVND, per germline (reference sequence). This CDR3 has 12 residues.

The V call is TRBV12-3 or TRBV12-4, the J call TRBJ1-2; possibly TRBD1 for D (5 bases). V lost 6 bases and J 2 bases, leaving 13 bases between the germline ends. This CDR3 region has 14 residues. The DNA of the CDR3 is TGTGCCAGCAGACCCTCGGGACTGAACTATGGCTACACCTTC. Translated, it gives CASRPSGLNYGYTF.

As to this clonotype: The junction departs from germline at one end; a sequencing error may be responsible. V and J are TRBV6-5 and TRBJ2-3, with D possibly being TRBD2 (6 bases). CDR3 length: 15 residues. Germline values: CDR1 MNHEY, CDR2 SVGAGI. CDR3 protein: CASTANGGFTYTQYF. The CDR3 nucleotides are TGTGCCAGCACCGCAAATGGGGGGTTCACATATACGCAGTATTTT.

The sample holds many counts of this clonotype. This chain joins TRBV24-1 and TRBJ2-7; no reliable D call. The V and J ends lost 4 bases and 3 bases respectively, with 15 bases between them. The germline V gene encodes CDR1 KGHDR and CDR2 SFDVKD. This CDR3 has 15 residues. The chain's CDR3 is CATSDNVNGLYEQYF. CDR3 in DNA: TGTGCCACCAGTGACAACGTCAACGGCCTCTACGAGCAGTACTTC.

The genes are TRBV7-9 and TRBJ2-7; 10 bases agree with TRBD2. CDR1 and CDR2 (germline): SEHNR, FQNEAQ (reference sequence). The CDR3 runs to 15 residues. Germline trimming cut 5 bases from V and 6 bases from J; bases unmatched to any gene: 10. CDR3: CASSLSGGAPSEQYF. The CDR3 DNA is TGTGCCAGCAGCCTGAGCGGGGGGGCACCCTCCGAGCAGTACTTC.

About this clonotype itself: Mismatch with germline at one junction end may stem from a read error. The chain recombines TRBV7-9 with TRBJ2-1, with unresolved D. Per the germline V gene, CDR1 is SEHNR and CDR2 is FQNEAQ (reference sequence). The CDR3 length is 17 residues. In DNA, the CDR3 is TGTGCCGGCAGCCCCCGCGCGGTTAGCTTCTCCTACAATGAGCAGTTCTTC. It is translated as CAGSPRAVSFSYNEQFF.

The table lists this clonotype with a few counts. This chain uses TRBV27 with TRBJ2-6; tentatively, D is TRBD1 or TRBD2 (6 bases each). This CDR3 contains 16 residues. CDR1 MNHEY and CDR2 SMNVEV come from the germline V gene (reference sequence). Trimming shortened V by 5 bases and J by 7 bases, and 18 bases separated the two germline ends. Here the CDR3 DNA reads TGTGCCAGCAGTCCAAGGGGGACTCTGGTAGCCAACGTCCTGACTTTC. Translation gives CASSPRGTLVANVLTF.

V and J are TRBV7-8 and TRBJ2-5; possibly TRBD2 for D (5 bases). Germline values: CDR1 SGHVS, CDR2 FQNEAQ. This CDR3 has 15 residues. V gave up 5 bases and J gave up 2 bases, with 15 bases separating them. The CDR3 sequence is CASSHQRLRQETQYF. CDR3 nucleotides: TGTGCCAGCAGCCACCAGCGGCTGAGACAAGAGACCCAGTACTTC.

J is TRBJ2-5 and V is TRBV7-8; 10 nucleotides match TRBD1. The V gene's germline CDR1 is SGHVS and CDR2 FQNEAQ. The CDR3 contains 16 residues. Trimming removed 1 base from V and 5 bases from J; junction bases left unmatched: 7. The CDR3 nucleotides are TGTGCCAGCAGCTTAGGGGACAGGGGAGGGAAGGAGACCCAGTACTTC. The encoded protein is CASSLGDRGGKETQYF.

The gene calls are TRBV24-1 and TRBJ2-5; possible D gene TRBD1, 6 bases. V lost 9 bases, J lost 5 bases, and 15 bases lay in between. CDR1 is KGHDR and CDR2 is SFDVKD in the germline V gene. CDR3 size: 13 residues. This chain's CDR3 is CATRDNVMETQYF. CDR3 DNA: TGTGCCACCCGGGACAATGTTATGGAGACCCAGTACTTC.

V gene TRBV14 combines with J gene TRBJ1-6, with TRBD1 matching 8 bases. After removal of 2 bases from V and 7 bases from J, the junction contained 4 bases not matched to a gene. There are 15 residues in the CDR3. CDR1 and CDR2 from the germline V gene are SGHDN and FVKESK. DNA for the CDR3: TGTGCCAGCAGCCAAACCCGGACAGGGAATTCACCCCTCCACTTT. Protein product: CASSQTRTGNSPLHF. The full variable domain, with the rest looked up from reference TRBV14 and TRBJ1-6, is EAGVTQFPSHSVIEKGQTVTLRCDPISGHDNLYWYRRVMGKEIKFLLHFVKESKQDESGMPNNRFLAERTGGTYSTLKVQPAELEDSGVYFCASSQTRTGNSPLHFGNGTRLTVT.

Many counts were recorded for this clonotype. The rearrangement links TRBV7-2 to TRBJ1-6, with D perhaps TRBD1 (6 bases). CDR1 is SGHTA and CDR2 is FQGNSA in the germline V gene. V was clipped by 4 bases and J by 12 bases, with 19 bases between them. The CDR3 covers 15 residues. The CDR3 coding sequence is TGTGCCAGCAGCTCCCAGAGGGGGGCATACAGACCCCTCCACTTT. Translating it yields CASSSQRGAYRPLHF.

This clonotype has ten or more counts. The rearrangement uses TRBV6-2 or TRBV6-3 and TRBJ1-1; a possible D gene is TRBD1 (6 bases). This CDR3 contains 14 residues. The germline CDR1 and CDR2 sequences are MNHEY and SVGEGT. V dropped 5 bases and J dropped 0 bases, with 10 bases sitting between them. This chain's CDR3 is CASSEDRVNTEAFF. CDR3 in DNA: TGTGCCAGCAGTGAGGACAGAGTGAACACTGAAGCTTTCTTT.